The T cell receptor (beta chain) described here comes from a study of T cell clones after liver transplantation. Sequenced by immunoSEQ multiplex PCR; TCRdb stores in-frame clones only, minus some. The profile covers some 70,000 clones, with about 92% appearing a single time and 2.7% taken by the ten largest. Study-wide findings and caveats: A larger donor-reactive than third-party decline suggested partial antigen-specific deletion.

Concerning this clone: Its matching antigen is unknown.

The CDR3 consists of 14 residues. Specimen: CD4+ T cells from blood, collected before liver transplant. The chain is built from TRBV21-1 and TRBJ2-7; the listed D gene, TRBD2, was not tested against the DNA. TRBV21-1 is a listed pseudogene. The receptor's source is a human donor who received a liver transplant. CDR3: CASSSSGTSYEQYF. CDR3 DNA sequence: TGTGCCAGCAGCAGTAGCGGGACCTCCTACGAGCAGTACTTC.